This TCR beta chain was captured by sequencing in a study of metastatic and nonmetastatic thyroid tumors. All patients were untreated before thyroid surgery. TCRdb reanalyzed the PCR reads via MiXCR. The sample holds roughly 30,000 clones, about 3.9% seen once. This clone occurred many times. The sequencing input was blood. This clonotype originated in a male donor with papillary thyroid cancer or a benign thyroid nodule (not recorded which). Some clones in this sample may be carry-over from other donors' samples.

This chain's CDR3 is CASSQGTPSVSSNEQFF. In nucleotides, the CDR3 is TGTGCCAGCAGCCAAGGAACACCCTCCGTTAGTTCCAATGAGCAGTTCTTC. The chain is built from TRBV14 and TRBJ2-1, with no clear D. The CDR3 is made up of 17 amino acids. Trimming shortened V by 1 base and J by 6 bases, and 19 bases separated the two germline ends. The germline CDR1 and CDR2 sequences are SGHDN and FVKESK.